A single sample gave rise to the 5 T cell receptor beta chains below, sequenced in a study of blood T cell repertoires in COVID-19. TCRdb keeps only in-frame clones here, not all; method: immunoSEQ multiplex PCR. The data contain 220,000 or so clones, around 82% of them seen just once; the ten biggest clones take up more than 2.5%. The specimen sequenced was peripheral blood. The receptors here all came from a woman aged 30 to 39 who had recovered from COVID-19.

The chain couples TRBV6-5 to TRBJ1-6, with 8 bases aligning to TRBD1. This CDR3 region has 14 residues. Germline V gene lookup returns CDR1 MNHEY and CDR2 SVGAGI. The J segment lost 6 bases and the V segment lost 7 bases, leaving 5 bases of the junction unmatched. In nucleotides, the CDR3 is TGTGCCAGCACCTGGACAGGGCGTAATTCACCCCTCCACTTT. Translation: CASTWTGRNSPLHF.

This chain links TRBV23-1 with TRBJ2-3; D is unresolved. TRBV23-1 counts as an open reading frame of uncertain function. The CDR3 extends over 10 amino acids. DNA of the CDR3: TGCGCTCCGGTTACAGATACGCAGTATTTT. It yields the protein CAPVTDTQYF.

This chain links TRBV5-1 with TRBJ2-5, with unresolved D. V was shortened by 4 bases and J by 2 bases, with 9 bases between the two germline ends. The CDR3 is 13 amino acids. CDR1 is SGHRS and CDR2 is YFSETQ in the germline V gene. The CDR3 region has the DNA TGCGCCAGCAGCGACACTGTACAAGAGACCCAGTACTTC. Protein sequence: CASSDTVQETQYF. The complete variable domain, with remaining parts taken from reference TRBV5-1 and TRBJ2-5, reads KAGVTQTPRYLIKTRGQQVTLSCSPISGHRSVSWYQQTPGQGLQFLFEYFSETQRNKGNFPGRFSGRQFSNSRSEMNVSTLELGDSALYLCASSDTVQETQYFGPGTRLLVL.

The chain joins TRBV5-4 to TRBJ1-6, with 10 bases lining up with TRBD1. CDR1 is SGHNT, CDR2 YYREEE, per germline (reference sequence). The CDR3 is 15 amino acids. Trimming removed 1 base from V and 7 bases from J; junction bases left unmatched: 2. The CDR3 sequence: CASSLTGQGNSPLHF. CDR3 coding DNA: TGTGCCAGCAGCTTGACGGGACAGGGGAATTCACCCCTCCACTTT.

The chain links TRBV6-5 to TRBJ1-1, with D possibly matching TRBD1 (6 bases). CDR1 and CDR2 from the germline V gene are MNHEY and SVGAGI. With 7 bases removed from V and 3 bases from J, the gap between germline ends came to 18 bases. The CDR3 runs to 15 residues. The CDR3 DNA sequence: TGTGCCAGCATACGGGGGGGGGCGCGGGACACTGAAGCTTTCTTT. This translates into CASIRGGARDTEAFF.